This T cell receptor beta chain appears in the sequencing data of a study of blood T cells in healthy people across ages. Per sample, at least 5 micrograms of total RNA were extracted. Together with a sample-barcoded 5' primer, a J-beta primer mix was included in a second PCR lasting about 7 to 11 cycles. TCRdb called the 5' RACE reads again in MiXCR, with one record for every CDR3 protein. The sample records some 690,000 distinct CDR3 sequences, 22% being singletons. This clonotype was picked up a small number of times. Sequencing input: blood. This receptor was obtained from a man between 65 and 80 years old in good health.

This chain's CDR3 is CASSLAGQGSETQYF. The CDR3 DNA reads TGTGCCAGCAGCTTAGCTGGACAGGGGTCAGAGACCCAGTACTTC. The V call is TRBV7-9, the J call TRBJ2-5, with 9 bases that match TRBD1. There are 15 residues in the CDR3. Looked up from germline, CDR1 is SEHNR and CDR2 is FQNEAQ (reference sequence). V dropped 0 bases and J dropped 4; count of bases not matched to a gene: 3.